This T cell receptor (beta chain) was sequenced during a study of technical replicates of blood from a few donors. J gave up 5 bases and V 4 bases, and 6 bases lay outside the gene matches. The germline CDR1 and CDR2 sequences are SGHNT and YYREEE (reference sequence). This CDR3 comprises 15 residues. Using immunoSEQ multiplex PCR, the repertoire was profiled, and TCRdb retains in-frame clones only, with some absent. The data contain 65,000 to 95,000 clones, about 89% of them seen just once; the ten biggest clones take up roughly 0.3%. This sequence joins TRBV5-4 and TRBJ2-3; 11 nucleotides align to TRBD2. The clonotype comes from a human donor in good health. The source material was T cells isolated from PBMCs. In nucleotides, the CDR3 is TGTGCCAGCAGCCTTAGCGGGAGGGGGGGAGATACGCAGTATTTT. Protein sequence: CASSLSGRGGDTQYF.